This T cell receptor (beta chain) emerged from a study of CD4 T cell repertoires in COVID-19. Profiling relied on immunoSEQ multiplex PCR, and the TCRdb table lists in-frame clones only, not all of them. The profile shows approximately 75,000 clones, under 90% of them singletons. Sequencing was done directly on freshly isolated, uncultured memory T cells. This receptor was obtained from a human donor who had COVID-19. The source material was CD4+ T cells from peripheral blood, sampled after recovery from COVID-19.

In nucleotides, the CDR3 is TGTGCCAGCAGGAAAACAAGGGTAGACACTGAAGCTTTCTTT. Protein product: CASRKTRVDTEAFF. The chain recombines TRBV27 with TRBJ1-1, with D unclear. The CDR3 loop spans 14 amino acids. Trimming removed 6 bases from V and 3 bases from J, with 14 bases in between. Germline values: CDR1 MNHEY, CDR2 SMNVEV (reference sequence).